The 11 T cell receptor beta chains presented below share a single source sample, sequenced in a study of regulatory T cells in long-lasting Graves disease. CDR3-region Arm-PCR and iRepertoire HTBI primers produced the TCR beta libraries. MiXCR, applied by TCRdb to the multiplex PCR reads, yields one record per CDR3 protein. This repertoire shows 530,000 or so distinct CDR3 sequences, about 14% found once; its top ten account for about 10%. Documented time point: newly diagnosed GD, antithyroid drugs for less than 3 months. Generation of the TCR library employed RNA extracted from PBMCs. These data were also reused for a study on T cells in Graves' hyperthyroidism and ophthalmopathy.

Here the sequenced sample was peripheral blood mononuclear cells (PBMCs), taken at new diagnosis, from a patient treated with antithyroid drugs. These receptors came from a man under 40 with Graves disease.

This clonotype was seen more than once but under ten times. The gene calls are TRBV20-1 and TRBJ1-5; possible D gene TRBD1, 6 bases. V lost 3 bases to trimming and J lost 6 bases, with 12 bases between them. The CDR3 spans 13 residues. Germline lookup yields CDR1 DFQATT and CDR2 SNEGSKA (reference sequence). The CDR3 coding sequence is TGCAGTGCTAGCAGGGGCGATGGTCAGCCCCAGCATTTT. This gives the protein CSASRGDGQPQHF.

The chain combines TRBV12-3 or TRBV12-4 with TRBJ2-1, with 7 bases aligning to TRBD1. J lost 2 bases, V lost 6 bases, and 7 bases had no gene match. The CDR3 totals 15 residues. As DNA, the CDR3 is TGTGCCAGCAGCCTAGACAGGGTGCCCTACAATGAGCAGTTCTTC. Protein: CASSLDRVPYNEQFF.

This clonotype was counted only a few times. The chain links TRBV7-3 to TRBJ2-1, with 9 bases fitting TRBD2. Germline CDR1 SGHTA, CDR2 FQGTGA. This CDR3 is 16 amino acids long. The ends lost 5 bases at V and 10 bases at J; junction bases unmatched: 15. Here the CDR3 reads CASSPHGLAGSGEQFF. The CDR3 bases are TGTGCCAGCAGCCCCCATGGGCTAGCGGGATCAGGGGAGCAGTTCTTC.

The chain employs TRBV27 and TRBJ1-5, with TRBD1 as a possible D gene (5 bases). CDR3 length equals 16 residues. The V and J ends lost 4 bases and 3 bases respectively, with 16 bases between them. Germline CDR1 MNHEY, CDR2 SMNVEV (reference sequence). CDR3 region: CASSSKTGGFNQPQHF. DNA of the CDR3: TGTGCCAGCAGTTCGAAAACAGGCGGATTCAATCAGCCCCAGCATTTT.

This clonotype was found many times. The chain recombines TRBV29-1 with TRBJ2-6; D might be TRBD1 (6 bases). Germline loops: CDR1 SQVTM, CDR2 ANQGSEA. This CDR3 is 14 amino acids long. V was cut by 7 bases and J by 1 base, with 11 bases left in between. The CDR3 DNA is TGCAGCGCGGAACAGGGTTCTGGGGCCAACGTCCTGACTTTC. This gives the protein CSAEQGSGANVLTF.

This clonotype was counted many times. The chain couples TRBV5-1 to TRBJ2-7; TRBD1 might be the D (7 bases). Deletions cut 7 bases from V and 3 bases from J, with 14 bases between. From germline, CDR1 is SGHRS and CDR2 YFSETQ. The CDR3 covers 13 residues. CDR3 nucleotide sequence: TGCGCCAGCGGAGGGGGACAGAACTACGAGCAGTACTTC. This codes for CASGGGQNYEQYF. Looking up the rest from reference TRBV5-1 and TRBJ2-7 gives the full variable domain: KAGVTQTPRYLIKTRGQQVTLSCSPISGHRSVSWYQQTPGQGLQFLFEYFSETQRNKGNFPGRFSGRQFSNSRSEMNVSTLELGDSALYLCASGGGQNYEQYFGPGTRLTVT.

The chain combines TRBV19 with TRBJ1-3; a weak D match, TRBD1 (5 bases). Between the trimmed V and J ends, which lost 5 bases and 0 bases, there was a span of 5 bases. CDR3 size: 13 residues. Looked up from germline, CDR1 is LNHDA and CDR2 is SQIVND (reference sequence). The chain's CDR3 is CASSDSSGNTIYF. As DNA, the CDR3 is TGTGCCAGTAGTGACAGCTCTGGAAACACCATATATTTT. Variable domain in full (rest from reference TRBV19 and TRBJ1-3): DGGITQSPKYLFRKEGQNVTLSCEQNLNHDAMYWYRQDPGQGLRLIYYSQIVNDFQKGDIAEGYSVSREKKESFPLTVTSAQKNPTAFYLCASSDSSGNTIYFGEGSWLTVV.

This clonotype has a handful of counts. The V gene is TRBV28, the J gene TRBJ2-1; no definite D call. Trimming removed 7 bases at V and 1 base at J, with 8 bases between. CDR1 is MDHEN, CDR2 SYDVKM, per germline. The CDR3 runs 13 residues. In DNA, the CDR3 is TGTGCCAGCACCAGGCCTTCCTACAATGAGCAGTTCTTC. It specifies CASTRPSYNEQFF. Variable domain in full (rest from reference TRBV28 and TRBJ2-1): DVKVTQSSRYLVKRTGEKVFLECVQDMDHENMFWYRQDPGLGLRLIYFSYDVKMKEKGDIPEGYSVSREKKERFSLILESASTNQTSMYLCASTRPSYNEQFFGPGTRLTVL.

The chain carries TRBV19 and TRBJ2-7; 9 nucleotides agree with TRBD1. CDR1 LNHDA and CDR2 SQIVND come from the germline V gene (reference sequence). This CDR3 comprises 13 residues. The ends lost 6 bases at V and 6 bases at J; junction bases unmatched: 6. CDR3 nucleotide sequence: TGTGCCAGTAGGGGACAGGGACGTTCCGAGCAGTACTTC. Protein sequence: CASRGQGRSEQYF.

The genes are TRBV4-1 and TRBJ2-4; the match to TRBD2 covers 7 bases. Germline assignment: CDR1 MGHRA and CDR2 YSYEKL. The J segment lost 3 bases and the V segment lost 3 bases, leaving 5 bases of the junction unmatched. This CDR3 has 15 amino acids. The CDR3 sequence: CASSQASGGKNIQYF. In DNA form, the CDR3 reads TGCGCCAGCAGCCAGGCTAGCGGCGGCAAAAACATTCAGTACTTC.

This clonotype was recorded at least ten times. The chain carries TRBV9 and TRBJ2-3; D is unclear. CDR1 is SGDLS and CDR2 is YYNGEE in the germline V gene. The length of the CDR3 is 14 residues. V lost 0 bases to trimming and J lost 2 bases, with 7 bases between them. The CDR3 DNA reads TGTGCCAGCAGCGTAGGGCAGTACACAGATACGCAGTATTTT. Translating it yields CASSVGQYTDTQYF.